This record concerns one T cell receptor (beta chain) sequence. Its antigen remains unidentified. This entry belongs to a study of OX40 agonist ivuxolimab in advanced cancers. Data came from immunoSEQ multiplex PCR; TCRdb stores just in-frame clones and leaves some out. The sample lists 15,000 to 20,000 clones, nearly 75% occurring once. Peripheral blood came from all dose cohorts at three timepoints. The study's findings and limits: Among some nonresponders, normalized T-cell clonal expansion was also low.

This material consisted of CD4+ or CD8+ T cells sorted from blood, taken in a trial of the OX40 agonist ivuxolimab. This clonotype originated in an adult with an advanced solid tumor such as melanoma, head and neck, liver or kidney cancer.

CDR3 residues: CASSQDTASLSEYF. The DNA of the CDR3 is TGTGCCAGCAGCCAAGACACAGCGTCCCTTAGCGAGTATTTT. The chain combines TRBV4-2 with TRBJ2-3; the D gene is possibly TRBD2 (5 bases). Germline V gene sequence: CDR1 LGHNA, CDR2 YNFKEQ. V lost 0 bases and J 13 bases, leaving 17 bases between the germline ends. This CDR3 is 14 amino acids long.